Below, 18 T cell receptor beta chains from the same sample are listed, as sequenced in a study of OX40 agonist ivuxolimab in advanced cancers. The method was the immunoSEQ multiplex PCR assay. The source is immuneACCESS, and TCRdb retained only in-frame sequences with V and J called. Part of the clones is not carried over; for the studies checked, unresolved V genes explain less than half of this, and the remainder is unexplained. In this sample the table shows about 66,000 clones, roughly 80% of which occur a single time. The top ten clones comprise over 6.5% of the sample. The sample consisted of CD4+ or CD8+ T cells sorted from blood, taken in a trial of the OX40 agonist ivuxolimab. These receptor sequences come from an adult with an advanced solid tumor such as melanoma, head and neck, liver or kidney cancer.

The chain combines TRBV4-3 with TRBJ2-3; 15 nucleotides match TRBD2. V was pared by 4 bases and J by 1 base, with 6 bases of the junction left unmatched. The V gene's germline CDR1 is LGHNA and CDR2 YSLEER. The CDR3 totals 18 residues. The CDR3 here is CASSRGLAGGRGTDTQYF. The CDR3 region has the DNA TGCGCCAGCAGCCGTGGACTAGCGGGAGGGCGGGGCACAGATACGCAGTATTTT.

V usage is TRBV2 and J usage is TRBJ2-3, with 9 bases lining up with TRBD2. This CDR3 has 16 amino acids. Per germline, CDR1 SNHLY and CDR2 FYNNEI. Trimming removed 7 bases from V and 2 bases from J; junction bases left unmatched: 10. CDR3 sequence: CASIGGLAGNTDTQYF. CDR3 in DNA: TGTGCCAGCATCGGAGGCCTAGCGGGAAACACAGATACGCAGTATTTT.

This clone appeared once. This chain uses TRBV5-1 with TRBJ2-1; 11 nucleotides match TRBD1. In germline, CDR1 is SGHRS, CDR2 YFSETQ. CDR3 length equals 14 residues. The J segment lost 4 bases and the V segment lost 4 bases, leaving 1 base of the junction unmatched. The CDR3 DNA reads TGCGCCAGCAGCCGGGACAGGGGGTACAATGAGCAGTTCTTC. Translating gives CASSRDRGYNEQFF.

The V gene is TRBV5-1, the J gene TRBJ2-7; D call uncertain. V was pared by 0 bases and J by 3 bases, with 7 bases between. This CDR3 region has 13 residues. Germline V gene lookup returns CDR1 SGHRS and CDR2 YFSETQ. CDR3 sequence: CASSLGPGYEQYV. The CDR3 DNA sequence: TGCGCCAGCAGCTTGGGGCCAGGCTACGAGCAGTACGTC.

This chain uses TRBV19 with TRBJ1-2; the match to TRBD1 covers 8 bases. Germline loops: CDR1 LNHDA, CDR2 SQIVND (reference sequence). With V trimmed by 8 bases and J by 4 bases, 9 bases remained unmatched. The CDR3 contains 14 residues. The CDR3 here is CASLPRTGSYGYTF. The CDR3, as DNA: TGTGCCAGTTTACCCCGGACAGGGAGCTATGGCTACACCTTC. The complete variable domain, with remaining parts taken from reference TRBV19 and TRBJ1-2, reads DGGITQSPKYLFRKEGQNVTLSCEQNLNHDAMYWYRQDPGQGLRLIYYSQIVNDFQKGDIAEGYSVSREKKESFPLTVTSAQKNPTAFYLCASLPRTGSYGYTFGSGTRLTVV.

This chain uses TRBV18 with TRBJ1-5, with D tentatively TRBD1 (6 bases). Trimming took 2 bases from V and 6 from J, leaving 17 bases between them. CDR3 length equals 16 residues. CDR1 is KGHSH and CDR2 is LQKENI in the germline V gene. The DNA for the CDR3 is TGTGCCAGCTCACCAGATGAAAACAGGGCGGGTCAGCCCCAGCATTTT. It is translated as CASSPDENRAGQPQHF.

The rearrangement links TRBV7-2 to TRBJ2-3; no clear D. Germline V CDR1 and CDR2: SGHTA, FQGNSA. V was trimmed by 1 base and J by 8 bases, leaving 4 bases between them. The CDR3 sequence is 11 residues long. The DNA for the CDR3 is TGTGCCAGCAGCTTAGACGTTACGCAGTATTTT. Translation: CASSLDVTQYF.

In its sample, this clone was seen a few times. The J gene is TRBJ2-1, the V gene TRBV7-2; no clear D. V was trimmed by 1 base and J by 1 base, leaving 2 bases between them. The V gene's germline CDR1 is SGHTA and CDR2 FQGNSA. This CDR3 is 13 amino acids long. The CDR3 is CASSLESYNEQFF. CDR3 coding DNA: TGTGCCAGCAGCTTAGAATCCTACAATGAGCAGTTCTTC.

The rearrangement uses TRBV28 and TRBJ1-5, with a possible D match to TRBD1 (5 bases). Trimming removed 2 bases at V and 0 bases at J, with 17 bases between. This CDR3 is built from 18 residues. The germline CDR1 and CDR2 sequences are MDHEN and SYDVKM. The CDR3 here is CASSLGGIAGISNQPQHF. The CDR3 DNA reads TGTGCCAGCAGTTTAGGGGGAATCGCAGGGATTAGCAATCAGCCCCAGCATTTT.

V usage is TRBV5-5 and J usage is TRBJ1-4, with D unresolved. This CDR3 spans 14 amino acids. Germline V gene lookup returns CDR1 SGHKS and CDR2 YYEKEE (reference sequence). V was trimmed by 4 bases and J by 3 bases, leaving 10 bases between them. DNA of the CDR3: TGTGCCAGCAGCCTGACATTAGCTAATGAAAAACTGTTTTTT. As protein: CASSLTLANEKLFF.

This rearrangement joins TRBV30 to TRBJ2-5; tentative D call: TRBD2 (5 bases). This CDR3 comprises 13 residues. The germline V gene encodes CDR1 GTSNPN and CDR2 SVGIG (reference sequence). With 5 bases removed from V and 1 base from J, the gap between germline ends came to 11 bases. The CDR3 region is CAWAGSFQETQYF. Here the CDR3 DNA reads TGTGCCTGGGCGGGCTCTTTCCAAGAGACCCAGTACTTC.

The rearrangement joins TRBV28 to TRBJ1-5; tentatively, D is TRBD1 (6 bases). CDR1 and CDR2 from the germline V gene are MDHEN and SYDVKM. The CDR3 has 12 amino acids. Trimming shortened V by 8 bases and J by 4 bases, and 9 bases separated the two germline ends. This chain's CDR3 is CASRGQNQPQHF. CDR3 in DNA: TGTGCCAGCCGGGGGCAGAATCAGCCCCAGCATTTT.

The chain joins TRBV7-2 to TRBJ1-1, with D possibly being TRBD1 (5 bases). V lost 8 bases, J lost 4 bases, and 17 bases lay in between. The germline gives CDR1 SGHTA, CDR2 FQGNSA. This CDR3 contains 14 residues. The CDR3 here is CASSTQRGGTEAFF. The CDR3 bases are TGTGCCAGCTCCACCCAGCGCGGGGGCACTGAAGCTTTCTTT.

The chain is built from TRBV11-3 and TRBJ2-2; TRBD1 agrees at 8 bases. Germline V gene lookup returns CDR1 SGHNT and CDR2 YENEEA. The CDR3 runs to 16 residues. Losses at the gene ends were 5 bases for V and 5 bases for J; bases not matched to a gene: 10. The chain's CDR3 is CASSLGTGGRTGELFF. In DNA, the CDR3 is TGTGCCAGCAGCCTCGGGACAGGCGGGCGGACCGGGGAGCTGTTTTTT.

This clone appeared a single time. The rearrangement joins TRBV6-1 to TRBJ1-2; D remains unclear. Germline CDR1 is MNHNS and CDR2 is SASEGT. Trimming stripped 7 bases from V and 2 bases from J, with 14 bases between. The CDR3 is made up of 14 amino acids. CDR3 bases: TGTGCCAGCACTCAAATTCAGCTAAACTATGGCTACACCTTC. It is translated as CASTQIQLNYGYTF.

The chain recombines TRBV5-6 with TRBJ2-3; D unresolved. The CDR3 runs 17 residues. V shed 3 bases and J shed 0 bases, with 17 bases lying between them. The V gene's germline CDR1 is SGHDT and CDR2 YYEEEE. The CDR3 nucleotides are TGTGCCAGCAGCTCCCTAACAGTTTTTGGCAGCACAGATACGCAGTATTTT. The encoded protein is CASSSLTVFGSTDTQYF. Looking up the rest from reference TRBV5-6 and TRBJ2-3 gives the full variable domain: DAGVTQSPTHLIKTRGQQVTLRCSPKSGHDTVSWYQQALGQGPQFIFQYYEEEERQRGNFPDRFSGHQFPNYSSELNVNALLLGDSALYLCASSSLTVFGSTDTQYFGPGTRLTVL.

J is TRBJ2-2 and V is TRBV11-3; 7 bases map to TRBD2. Germline CDR1 reads SGHNT; CDR2 reads YENEEA. The junction had 7 bases not matched to a gene; V was cut back by 5 bases and J by 4 bases. The CDR3 contains 15 residues. The CDR3 DNA is TGTGCCAGCAGCCCTCGGACTAGTTCCACCGGGGAGCTGTTTTTT. Translating it yields CASSPRTSSTGELFF.

The V call is TRBV30, the J call TRBJ1-2; D unresolved. V was shortened by 0 bases and J by 3 bases, with 17 bases between the two germline ends. This CDR3 has 16 residues. Germline values: CDR1 GTSNPN, CDR2 SVGIG (reference sequence). The CDR3 DNA follows: TGTGCCTGGAGTGTAACGGCCCCCCCCGCATACTATGGCTACACCTTC. Its protein is CAWSVTAPPAYYGYTF.